Below, 21 T cell receptor beta chains from the same sample are listed, as sequenced in a study of T-cell memory formation after mild COVID-19. TCRdb fed the 5' RACE reads into MiXCR, producing one record per CDR3 protein. This sample has roughly 450,000 distinct CDR3 sequences, with approximately 19% found just once. The sample was PBMCs or a T cell subset sorted from them (not recorded which). These receptor sequences come from a young man who had mild COVID-19 (a few samples of this study predate the infection). Cell type and time point are not known.

In this sample, this clonotype turned up a few times. This clone may be a read error of a much larger clone one base away. The CDR3 bases are TGTGCCAGCAGTTACCAGGATTCACCCCTCCACTTT. Encoded protein: CASSYQDSPLHF. The chain joins TRBV6-2 or TRBV6-3 to TRBJ1-6; D uncertain. The CDR3 is 12 residues long. The germline gives CDR1 MNHEY, CDR2 SVGEGT. Trimming left V 2 bases short and J 8 bases short, with 4 bases between.

V usage is TRBV12-3 or TRBV12-4 and J usage is TRBJ2-3, with 7 bases fitting TRBD1. V gave up 5 bases and J gave up 4 bases; unmatched junction bases: 12. This CDR3 comprises 16 residues. This CDR3 reads CASSPLLTGLADTQYF. CDR3 in DNA: TGTGCCAGCAGTCCCCTCCTGACAGGGTTGGCAGATACGCAGTATTTT.

This clonotype has more than one count but fewer than ten. V and J are TRBV5-1 and TRBJ2-7; 7 nucleotides agree with TRBD1. The length of the CDR3 is 16 residues. J gave up 4 bases and V 1 base, and 11 bases lay outside the gene matches. CDR1 is SGHRS, CDR2 YFSETQ, per germline. CDR3 in DNA: TGCGCCAGCAGCTTGACAAGACAGGGACAAAGGTACGAGCAGTACTTC. Its translation is CASSLTRQGQRYEQYF.

The chain has TRBV2 and TRBJ2-7; weak D call: TRBD1 (5 bases). The CDR3 has 14 residues. The germline CDR1 and CDR2 sequences are SNHLY and FYNNEI. Trimming removed 6 bases at V and 1 base at J, with 13 bases between. CDR3 protein: CASSVGVKSYEQYF. The CDR3 region has the DNA TGTGCCAGCAGCGTAGGGGTTAAGTCCTACGAGCAGTACTTC.

J is TRBJ2-7 and V is TRBV5-1, with 8 positions matching TRBD1. J lost 2 bases, V lost 0 bases, and 4 bases had no gene match. The CDR3 consists of 15 residues. Germline loops: CDR1 SGHRS, CDR2 YFSETQ. The CDR3 reads CASSLGQGSPYEQYV. The CDR3 DNA reads as TGCGCCAGCAGCTTGGGACAGGGGAGTCCCTACGAGCAGTACGTC.

This chain joins TRBV7-6 and TRBJ2-3, with D hard to call. Germline CDR1 SGHVS, CDR2 FNYEAQ. The V end was cut by 1 base, the J end by 2 bases, with 4 bases between. This CDR3 spans 13 amino acids. In DNA, the CDR3 is TGTGCCAGCAGCTTAGAGAACACAGATACGCAGTATTTT. Amino acids: CASSLENTDTQYF.

This clonotype was seen at least ten times. The chain uses TRBV7-3 and TRBJ2-1; D gene uncertain. The CDR3 consists of 11 residues. Germline V lookup: CDR1 SGHTA, CDR2 FQGTGA. V was shortened by 4 bases and J by 9 bases, with 7 bases between the two germline ends. The CDR3 DNA follows: TGTGCCAGCAGCTCCATTGGTGAGCAGTTCTTC. This gives the protein CASSSIGEQFF.

The J gene is TRBJ1-6, the V gene TRBV28; unclear D gene. Germline loops: CDR1 MDHEN, CDR2 SYDVKM. This CDR3 spans 14 amino acids. Trimming cost V 7 bases and J 0 bases, with 7 bases left between them. The CDR3 DNA reads as TGTGCCAGCAAAACGGACTCCTATAATTCACCCCTCCACTTT. Its translation is CASKTDSYNSPLHF.

The chain links TRBV27 to TRBJ2-1, with 7 positions matching TRBD1. CDR3 length equals 15 residues. CDR1 MNHEY and CDR2 SMNVEV come from the germline V gene (reference sequence). J was trimmed by 4 bases and V by 6 bases; bases with no gene match: 9. The CDR3 loop is CASSVRDSPYNEQFF. In DNA, the CDR3 is TGTGCCAGCAGCGTCCGGGACAGTCCATACAATGAGCAGTTCTTC.

The chain carries TRBV7-2 and TRBJ1-5; D call uncertain. V was cut by 2 bases and J by 6 bases, with 8 bases left in between. CDR3 length: 13 amino acids. CDR1 SGHTA and CDR2 FQGNSA come from the germline V gene. CDR3 in amino acids: CASSLIGGQPQHF. The CDR3 bases are TGTGCCAGCAGCTTAATTGGAGGTCAGCCCCAGCATTTT. Variable domain in full (rest from reference TRBV7-2 and TRBJ1-5): GAGVSQSPSNKVTEKGKDVELRCDPISGHTALYWYRQSLGQGLEFLIYFQGNSAPDKSGLPSDRFSAERTGGSVSTLTIQRTQQEDSAVYLCASSLIGGQPQHFGDGTRLSIL.

This clonotype was detected ten times or more. One end of the junction does not line up with germline, which may come from a read error. The chain links TRBV5-1 to TRBJ2-3; 10 bases are a match to TRBD2. This CDR3 contains 16 residues. Germline values: CDR1 SGHRS, CDR2 YFSETQ. The CDR3, as DNA: TGTGCCAGCAGCTTAGGCCTAGCGGGGGGCACAGATACGCAGTATTTT. It codes for CASSLGLAGGTDTQYF. Using reference TRBV5-1 and TRBJ2-3 for the parts outside the CDR3, the full variable domain is KAGVTQTPRYLIKTRGQQVTLSCSPISGHRSVSWYQQTPGQGLQFLFEYFSETQRNKGNFPGRFSGRQFSNSRSEMNVSTLELGDSALYLCASSLGLAGGTDTQYFGPGTRLTVL.

This clonotype was seen many times. The rearrangement links TRBV27 to TRBJ2-7; D unclear. CDR3 length: 15 amino acids. The germline V and J ends were trimmed by 2 bases and 1 base, with 12 bases remaining between them. Germline V gene data show CDR1 as MNHEY and CDR2 as SMNVEV (reference sequence). CDR3 in amino acids: CASSLAAVGSYEQYF. The CDR3 DNA sequence: TGTGCCAGCAGTTTAGCGGCAGTAGGGTCCTACGAGCAGTACTTC.

The chain has TRBV12-1 and TRBJ2-2; TRBD1, the table's D call, was not compared with the DNA. TRBV12-1 is marked as a pseudogene. This CDR3 spans 16 amino acids. In DNA, the CDR3 is TGTGCCAGCAGTACACCGGGACAGACTAACACCGGGGAGCTGTTTTTT. This gives the protein CASSTPGQTNTGELFF.

This clonotype was seen more than once but under ten times. The genes are TRBV5-1 and TRBJ2-7, with TRBD2 matching over 11 bases. Germline CDR1 is SGHRS and CDR2 is YFSETQ. J gave up 0 bases and V 0 bases, and 5 bases lay outside the gene matches. This CDR3 is 17 amino acids long. The CDR3: CASSLAPSGGSSYEQYV. CDR3 bases: TGCGCCAGCAGCTTGGCCCCTAGCGGGGGGAGCTCCTACGAGCAGTACGTC.

The V and J genes are TRBV9 and TRBJ1-5; 9 nucleotides line up with TRBD1. Germline-derived CDR1 and CDR2 are SGDLS and YYNGEE. V lost 5 bases and J lost 7; bases outside the gene matches: 10. The CDR3 length is 15 residues. CDR3: CASSVGTGSNQPQHF. The CDR3 DNA follows: TGTGCCAGCAGTGTTGGGACAGGGAGTAACCAGCCCCAGCATTTT.

The table lists this clonotype with a few counts. The V gene is TRBV6-5, the J gene TRBJ2-2; 13 nucleotides match TRBD2. Germline V CDR1 and CDR2: MNHEY, SVGAGI. Trimming removed 6 bases from V and 6 bases from J; junction bases left unmatched: 4. The CDR3 extends over 15 amino acids. For the CDR3, the DNA is TGTGCCAGCAGACTAGCGGGGGGGCCCGCCGGGGAGCTGTTTTTT. The encoded protein is CASRLAGGPAGELFF.

This rearrangement joins TRBV24-1 to TRBJ1-2; 8 bases are shared with TRBD1. The CDR3 runs 14 residues. From germline, CDR1 is KGHDR and CDR2 SFDVKD. J lost 5 bases, V lost 2 bases, and 3 bases had no gene match. CDR3 residues: CATSDSGTGYGYTF. DNA of the CDR3: TGTGCCACCAGTGATTCTGGGACAGGATATGGCTACACCTTC.

The CDR3 coding sequence is TGTGCCAGCAGCGTTTGGGAGGCGAACACTGAAGCTTTCTTT. It codes for CASSVWEANTEAFF. V is TRBV9 and J is TRBJ1-1; D is unclear. V gave up 2 bases and J gave up 1 base, with 9 bases separating them. Germline V gene sequence: CDR1 SGDLS, CDR2 YYNGEE. This CDR3 region has 14 residues.

The CDR3 DNA reads as TGTGCCAGCAGCCCCCCCGAGGGGGCTAAATACCAAGAGACCCAGTACTTC. Its translation is CASSPPEGAKYQETQYF. V is TRBV4-2 and J is TRBJ2-5, with 7 bases identical to TRBD1. The germline V gene has CDR1 LGHNA and CDR2 YNFKEQ. The junction had 11 bases not matched to a gene; V was cut back by 4 bases and J by 0 bases. This CDR3 has 17 residues.

The sample holds a few counts of this clonotype. The chain links TRBV15 to TRBJ1-1, with D tentatively TRBD1 (5 bases). Trimming removed 5 bases from V and 3 bases from J, with 10 bases in between. The CDR3 covers 13 residues. The V gene's germline CDR1 is LNHNV and CDR2 YYDKDF (reference sequence). The chain's CDR3 is CATSLRADTEAFF. The CDR3 bases are TGTGCCACCAGCCTCAGGGCCGACACTGAAGCTTTCTTT.

The chain links TRBV12-3 or TRBV12-4 to TRBJ2-3; 13 nucleotides align to TRBD2. The V and J ends lost 4 bases and 0 bases, in that order; junction bases with no gene match: 16. This CDR3 comprises 21 residues. As DNA, the CDR3 is TGTGCCAGCAGTTGGGGCAGGAGAGGACTAGCGGGGGCCTCTAGCACAGATACGCAGTATTTT. It is translated as CASSWGRRGLAGASSTDTQYF.